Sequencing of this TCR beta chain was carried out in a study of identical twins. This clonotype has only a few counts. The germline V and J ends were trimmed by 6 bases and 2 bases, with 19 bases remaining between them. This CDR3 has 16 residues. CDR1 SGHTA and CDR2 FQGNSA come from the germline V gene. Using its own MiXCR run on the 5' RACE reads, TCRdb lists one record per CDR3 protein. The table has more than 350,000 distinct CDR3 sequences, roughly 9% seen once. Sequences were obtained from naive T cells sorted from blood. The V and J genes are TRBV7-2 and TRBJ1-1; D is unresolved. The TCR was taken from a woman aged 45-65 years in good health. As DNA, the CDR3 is TGTGCCAGCAGTCAGACACTAGGGAGCCTAAACACTGAAGCTTTCTTT. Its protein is CASSQTLGSLNTEAFF.